This entry lists 5 T cell receptor beta chains sequenced from one sample in a study of cytomegalovirus exposure and HLA in healthy donors. 13 Jbeta primers and 60 Vbeta primers were used for the PCR. Sequencing was performed with immunoSEQ multiplex PCR; in TCRdb, only in-frame clones are kept and a portion is missing. The sample's table shows fewer than 150,000 clones. Input material: PBMCs. These receptors originate from a woman in her fifties or sixties in good health and CMV-seronegative.

The V gene is TRBV15, the J gene TRBJ2-7; a possible D gene is TRBD2 (6 bases). In germline, CDR1 is LNHNV, CDR2 YYDKDF (reference sequence). Trimming shortened V by 0 bases and J by 6 bases, and 12 bases separated the two germline ends. The CDR3 sequence is 14 residues long. DNA for the CDR3: TGTGCCACCAGCAGAGATGGAGGGTGGCGCGAGCAGTACTTC. Translating it yields CATSRDGGWREQYF.

In DNA, the CDR3 is TGTGCCATCAGTAGAAGACAGGGAACACACGAGCAGTACTTC. This codes for CAISRRQGTHEQYF. This chain connects TRBV10-3 to TRBJ2-7; 7 bases fit TRBD1. CDR1 and CDR2 (germline): ENHRY, SYGVKD. This CDR3 comprises 14 residues. J was trimmed by 5 bases and V by 5 bases; bases with no gene match: 9.

This chain uses TRBV7-3 with TRBJ2-7, with TRBD2 identical over 7 bases. Trimming at V came to 3 bases and at J to 2 bases, leaving 4 bases not matched to a gene. Germline V gene lookup returns CDR1 SGHTA and CDR2 FQGTGA. The CDR3 runs 14 residues. As DNA, the CDR3 is TGTGCCAGCAGCTTGGCTAGCGGTCCCTACGAGCAGTACTTC. Amino acids: CASSLASGPYEQYF.

This chain uses TRBV6-6 with TRBJ1-1; tentatively, D is TRBD1 (6 bases). CDR3 length: 11 amino acids. The germline V gene encodes CDR1 MNHNY and CDR2 SVGAGI (reference sequence). Trimming removed 6 bases from V and 8 bases from J, with 10 bases in between. The CDR3 nucleotides are TGTGCCAGCAGAGCCGGGACAGAAGCTTTCTTT. Encoded protein: CASRAGTEAFF.

The rearrangement links TRBV2 to TRBJ2-3, with a weak D call TRBD2 (7 bases). V was clipped by 7 bases and J by 2 bases, with 16 bases between them. The CDR3 consists of 15 residues. The germline CDR1 and CDR2 sequences are SNHLY and FYNNEI. The CDR3 protein is CASKQGLRNTDTQYF. As DNA, the CDR3 is TGTGCCAGCAAACAGGGACTACGGAACACAGATACGCAGTATTTT. Together with reference TRBV2 and TRBJ2-3, the CDR3 gives the full variable domain: EPEVTQTPSHQVTQMGQEVILRCVPISNHLYFYWYRQILGQKVEFLVSFYNNEISEKSEIFDDQFSVERPDGSNFTLKIRSTKLEDSAMYFCASKQGLRNTDTQYFGPGTRLTVL.